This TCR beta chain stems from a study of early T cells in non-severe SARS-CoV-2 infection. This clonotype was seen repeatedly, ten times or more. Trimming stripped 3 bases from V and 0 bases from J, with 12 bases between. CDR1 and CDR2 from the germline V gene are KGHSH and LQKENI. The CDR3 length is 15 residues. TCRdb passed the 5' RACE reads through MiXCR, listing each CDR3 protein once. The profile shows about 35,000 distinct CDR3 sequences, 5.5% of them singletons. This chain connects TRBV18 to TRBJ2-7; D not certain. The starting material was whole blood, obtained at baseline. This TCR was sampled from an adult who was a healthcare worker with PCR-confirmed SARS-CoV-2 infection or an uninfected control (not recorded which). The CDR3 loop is CASSPLGLSSYEQYF. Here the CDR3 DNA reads TGTGCCAGCTCACCTCTGGGCTTAAGCTCCTACGAGCAGTACTTC.